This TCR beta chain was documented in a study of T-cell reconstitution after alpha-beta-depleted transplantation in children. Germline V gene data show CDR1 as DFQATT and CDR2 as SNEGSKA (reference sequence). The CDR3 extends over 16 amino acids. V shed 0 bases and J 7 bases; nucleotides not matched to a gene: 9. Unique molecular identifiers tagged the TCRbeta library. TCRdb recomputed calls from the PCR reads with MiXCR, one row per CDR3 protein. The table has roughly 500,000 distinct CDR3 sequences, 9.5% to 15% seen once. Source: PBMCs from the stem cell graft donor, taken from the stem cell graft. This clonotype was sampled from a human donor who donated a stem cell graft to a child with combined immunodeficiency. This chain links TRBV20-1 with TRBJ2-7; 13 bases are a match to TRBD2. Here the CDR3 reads CSARDGLAGEAWEQYF. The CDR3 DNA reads TGCAGTGCTAGAGACGGACTAGCGGGAGAAGCGTGGGAGCAGTACTTC.